These T cell receptor beta chains were read from a single sample in a study of blood T cell repertoires in COVID-19. Clones were sequenced by immunoSEQ multiplex PCR, and TCRdb holds only the in-frame ones, with some missing. This table holds 110,000 or so clones, 87% found once. The sequencing input was peripheral blood. The receptor source for this set is a woman between 50 and 59 years old with acute or convalescent COVID-19. The CDR3 runs from the conserved cysteine through the conserved F or W. Only some rows state a clone size, as once, few, many or a class for expanded clones.

NA	TRBV27	TRBJ1-1	CASSYQGPYRNTEAFF
NA	TRBV12-5	TRBJ1-1	CASAPTGNTEAFF
once	TRBV3-1/TRBV3-2	TRBJ1-1	CASSPWQGNTEAFF
NA	TRBV11-2	TRBJ2-3	CASSRGLAGGRADTQYF
NA	TRBV12-3/TRBV12-4	TRBJ2-1	CASSLYENEQFF
NA	TRBV27	TRBJ1-2	CASSLRDGTGGYGYTF
once	TRBV5-6	TRBJ2-3	CASSFPVADTQYF
NA	TRBV12-3/TRBV12-4	TRBJ1-2	CASSLEAYGYTF
NA	TRBV5-6	TRBJ1-4	CASSFHGGRKLFF
NA	TRBV23-1	TRBJ2-3	CASRPPGQGADTQYF
NA	TRBV5-1	TRBJ2-2	CASSLAGASNTGELFF
NA	TRBV19	TRBJ1-2	CASSMGAETYRYGYTF
NA	TRBV29-1	TRBJ2-3	CSVGREQSSTDTQYF
NA	TRBV21-1	TRBJ2-1	CASSKGGLAGGITYNEQFF
NA	TRBV4-1	TRBJ2-3	CASSPRLGTDTQYF
NA	TRBV11-3	TRBJ1-2	CASSPRFSLNYGYTF
NA	TRBV11-3	TRBJ2-3	CASNLGGGAPDTQYF
NA	TRBV3-1/TRBV3-2	TRBJ1-4	CASSPRQSLNEKLFF
NA	TRBV5-3	TRBJ2-7	CARSFIGDRPYSSYEQYF
NA	TRBV7-8	TRBJ1-2	CASSRTAGYTF
NA	TRBV19	TRBJ2-1	CASSKGLAGVSYNEQFF
NA	TRBV7-2	TRBJ2-1	CASRPLAGGRNEQFF